This T cell receptor (beta chain) was documented in a study of metastatic and nonmetastatic thyroid tumors. Before thyroid surgery, none of the patients had received any treatment. Overall study results and limits: Significantly higher TCR beta diversity was reportedly seen in malignant thyroid tumors than benign nodules, in blood and tumor.

Looked up from germline, CDR1 is MDHEN and CDR2 is SYDVKM. V lost 3 bases and J lost 3, with 11 bases in between. The CDR3 is 14 residues long. TCRdb re-called clones from the PCR reads using MiXCR. The table includes approximately 38,000 clones, roughly a quarter detected once. To note about this clone: Its specificity is not known.

The chain recombines TRBV28 with TRBJ1-1, with D unclear. The receptor comes from a female donor with papillary thyroid cancer or a benign thyroid nodule (not recorded which). Some clones in this sample may be carry-over from other donors' samples. Sequencing input: blood. The CDR3 DNA follows: TGTGCCAGCAGTTTTCGGACGGGCCACACTGAAGCTTTCTTT. It yields the protein CASSFRTGHTEAFF.